These T cell receptor beta chains were read from a single sample in a study of T-cell memory formation after mild COVID-19. TCRdb processed the 5' RACE reads anew with MiXCR; each CDR3 protein has one entry. Of hundreds of thousands of distinct CDR3 sequences in the sample, about 20% were seen once. Sample: PBMCs or a T cell subset sorted from them (not recorded which). The receptor source for this set is an adult woman who had mild COVID-19 (a few samples of this study predate the infection). Cell type and time point are not known. CDR3s include the opening cysteine and the closing phenylalanine or tryptophan. Fields, in order: D gene, J gene, V gene, clone size, CDR3 DNA, CDR3 protein. The D gene is left open where the match is weak. Size values are once, few and many counts, or a class for expanded clones, and some rows have none.

.	TRBJ1-1	TRBV20-1	.	TGCAGTGCTAGGGTAAGCGGGGTACGAAACACTGAAGCTTTCTTT	CSARVSGVRNTEAFF
.	TRBJ1-1	TRBV10-3	.	TGTGCCATCAGTGACCCGTCCCATTTTAACACTGAAGCTTTCTTT	CAISDPSHFNTEAFF
.	TRBJ1-1	TRBV15	few	TGTGCCACCAGCAGAGATTGGGGACCGCACAGGATGGGACCTGAAGCTTTCTTT	CATSRDWGPHRMGPEAFF
.	TRBJ1-2	TRBV5-1	.	TGCGCCAGCAGCACCAATTCCCAGGGAACTAACTATGGCTACACCTTC	CASSTNSQGTNYGYTF
.	TRBJ2-3	TRBV4-3	few	TGCGCCAGCAGCCAAGATCACGCCGCCGAGGCAGATACGCAGTATTTT	CASSQDHAAEADTQYF
.	TRBJ2-7	TRBV5-1	.	TGCGCCAGCAGCTACCAGGACACCTCCTACGAGCAGTACTTC	CASSYQDTSYEQYF
.	TRBJ2-1	TRBV15	once	TGTGCCACCAGCAGAGATCGTACAGTAAACAATGAGCAGTTCTTC	CATSRDRTVNNEQFF
TRBD2	TRBJ2-2	TRBV15	few	TGTGCCACCAGCAGACCTACTAGCGGGGGAGGAACCGGGGAGCTGTTTTTT	CATSRPTSGGGTGELFF
.	TRBJ1-4	TRBV5-1	.	TGCGCCAGCAGCTCCCTAGACAGGAATGAAAAACTGTTTTTT	CASSSLDRNEKLFF
.	TRBJ2-1	TRBV6-5	.	TGTGCCAGCAGTTACGAGGGGACTTCAACCTCCAATGAGCAGTTCTTC	CASSYEGTSTSNEQFF
TRBD2	TRBJ2-1	TRBV7-2	.	TGTGCCAGCAGTTTAGTCGGGACTAGACTTCTAAATGAGCAGTTCTTC	CASSLVGTRLLNEQFF
TRBD2	TRBJ2-7	TRBV5-1	few	TGCGCCAGCAGCTTGGTTCTCCTAGCGGAAACCTACGAGCAGTACTTC	CASSLVLLAETYEQYF
.	TRBJ1-1	TRBV11-3	.	TGTGCCAGCAGCTTCGATGACACTGAAGCTTTCTTT	CASSFDDTEAFF
.	TRBJ1-1	TRBV7-2	few	TGTGCCAGCAGCTCCCCTTCAGTGAACACTGAAGCTTTCTTT	CASSSPSVNTEAFF
.	TRBJ1-1	TRBV12-3/TRBV12-4	few	TGTGCCAGCAGCCCTAGACAGCAGATGAACACTGAAGCTTTCTTT	CASSPRQQMNTEAFF
.	TRBJ1-5	TRBV6-1	.	TGTGCCAGCAGTGAAGCGCTAATGGTTTATCAGCCCCAGCATTTT	CASSEALMVYQPQHF
TRBD2	TRBJ2-3	TRBV7-9	.	TGTGCCAGCAGCCGAGGGGGACTAGCGGGGCTGGATACGCAGTATTTT	CASSRGGLAGLDTQYF
.	TRBJ1-5	TRBV12-3/TRBV12-4	.	TGTGCCAGCAGTTTCTCAGTAGAACAGCCCCAGCATTTT	CASSFSVEQPQHF
.	TRBJ1-2	TRBV7-2	.	TGTGCCAGCAGCTTAGTTCGCCAGGGATATGGCTACACCTTC	CASSLVRQGYGYTF
.	TRBJ2-3	TRBV7-2	.	TGTGCCAGCAGCGCCCGGGGCTCCTTTTACACAGATACGCAGTATTTT	CASSARGSFYTDTQYF
.	TRBJ1-1	TRBV4-3	few	TGCGCCAGCAGCCAATGGGGAGGGACCATCCGTGAAGCTTTCTTT	CASSQWGGTIREAFF
TRBD1	TRBJ2-1	TRBV29-1	few	TGCAGCGTCGGCGGACAGGGGGGGTTCGGTGAGCAGTTCTTC	CSVGGQGGFGEQFF
.	TRBJ2-7	TRBV18	many	TGTGCCAGCTCACCACCGCAGGGTTGGCGGGTGCAGTACTTC	CASSPPQGWRVQYF
.	TRBJ2-3	TRBV6-5	few	TGTGCCAGCAGTTATGATCCCACAGATACGCAGTATTTT	CASSYDPTDTQYF
TRBD1	TRBJ2-1	TRBV5-1	few	TGCGCCAGCAGCTTGAGGGGACAGGGCAACAATGAGCAGTTCTTC	CASSLRGQGNNEQFF
TRBD1	TRBJ2-7	TRBV14	.	TGTGCCAGCAGCCAACCGGGACAGGGGGCGCACGAGCAGTACTTC	CASSQPGQGAHEQYF
TRBD1	TRBJ2-1	TRBV24-1	few	TGTGCCACCAGTGAGGGACAGGGGGCTAATGAGCAGTTCTTC	CATSEGQGANEQFF
.	TRBJ2-3	TRBV2	few	TGTGCCAGCAGTGAAAGTCTCCCAAAGGCAGATACGCAGTATTTT	CASSESLPKADTQYF
.	TRBJ2-7	TRBV4-3	many	TGCGCCAGCAGCCAAGTTACAGGATCCTACGAGCAGTACTTC	CASSQVTGSYEQYF
TRBD1	TRBJ2-3	TRBV7-8	once	TGTGCCAGCAGCCAAAAACAGGGGGCAGGCACAGATACGCAGTATTTT	CASSQKQGAGTDTQYF
.	TRBJ1-4	TRBV6-6	.	TGTGCCAGCAGTTATCGTACAGGTGAAAAACTGTTTTTT	CASSYRTGEKLFF
TRBD1	TRBJ1-2	TRBV9	few	TGTGCCAGCAGCGCGGGGGCCGGGACAGGGTTCGACCAAGGCTATGGCTACACCTTC	CASSAGAGTGFDQGYGYTF
TRBD1	TRBJ2-5	TRBV19	.	TGTGCCAGTAGGAGCACCGGGACAGGGGCTCAAGAGACCCAGTACTTC	CASRSTGTGAQETQYF
.	TRBJ1-1	TRBV5-1	many	TGCGCCAGCACCTCCATGGTGGGAGGAGGCACTGAAGCTTTCTTT	CASTSMVGGGTEAFF
TRBD2	TRBJ2-2	TRBV6-1	.	TGTGCCAGCAGTGAAAGACTAGCGGGGGGCGGAACCTACGCCGGGGAGCTGTTTTTT	CASSERLAGGGTYAGELFF
TRBD2	TRBJ2-7	TRBV4-3	few	TGCGCCAGCAGCCAAGATCAGGTAGCGGGAGGACCAACCTACGAGCAGTACTTC	CASSQDQVAGGPTYEQYF
.	TRBJ2-7	TRBV11-2	.	TGTGCCAGCAGAAGCCCCGGACGGGGCTCCTACGAGCAGTACTTC	CASRSPGRGSYEQYF
.	TRBJ1-1	TRBV7-6	few	TGTGCCAGCAGCTTGGGGGGTGGAGGGATGAACACTGAAGCTTTCTTT	CASSLGGGGMNTEAFF
.	TRBJ2-1	TRBV5-1	few	TGCGCCAGCAGCGGAGGGGGACAGTGGACCTACAATGAGCAGTTCTTC	CASSGGGQWTYNEQFF
TRBD2	TRBJ2-1	TRBV7-6	.	TGTGCCAGCGGAGGGGAGGGCCGCTCCTACAATGAGCAGTTCTTC	CASGGEGRSYNEQFF
.	TRBJ2-2	TRBV12-3/TRBV12-4	.	TGTGCCAGCAGTTCAGGGTCCACCGGGGAGCTGTTTTTT	CASSSGSTGELFF
.	TRBJ2-2	TRBV9	.	TGTGCCAGCAGCCCCCCCTCGGGGCAGGCCGGGGAGCTGTTTTTT	CASSPPSGQAGELFF
.	TRBJ2-1	TRBV7-8	.	TGTGCCAGCGGGGGACGCTACAATGAGCAGTTCTTC	CASGGRYNEQFF